This T cell receptor (beta chain) was identified in a study of blood T cells in healthy people across ages. Study results and limitations: It was found that TCR beta diversity correlated strongly with the percentage of naive T cells.

The authors ran a second PCR of about 7 to 12 cycles using a sample-barcoded 5' primer and a J-beta primer mix. TCRdb re-called the 5' RACE reads with MiXCR, one entry per CDR3 protein. The sample holds some 890,000 distinct CDR3 sequences, 25% to 30% seen once. Concerning this clonotype itself: The antigen remains undetermined.

The germline CDR1 and CDR2 sequences are MNHNY and SVGAGI (reference sequence). Germline trimming cut 5 bases from V and 4 bases from J; bases unmatched to any gene: 10. The CDR3 contains 16 residues. All donors came from Russia, were Caucasian and healthy, and spanned ages about 6 to 95. These records were also assigned to another study, of T cells of mothers and their children.

What was sequenced was blood. The J gene is TRBJ2-1, the V gene TRBV6-6; 8 bases fit TRBD2. The receptor was derived from a middle-aged woman in good health. CDR3 amino acids: CASSRDTSGIYNEQFF. CDR3 coding DNA: TGTGCCAGCAGTCGGGATACTAGCGGAATATACAATGAGCAGTTCTTC.